The 29 T cell receptor beta chains below all came from one sample that was sequenced in a study of blood T cell repertoires in COVID-19. Data came from immunoSEQ multiplex PCR; TCRdb stores just in-frame clones and leaves some out. There are about 77,000 clones in the sample; roughly 80% occur only once, and under 5.5% lies in the top ten. What was sequenced was peripheral blood. All receptors derive from a woman aged 70-85 years with acute or convalescent COVID-19.

This chain joins TRBV9 and TRBJ2-3; 7 bases are shared with TRBD2. CDR1 is SGDLS and CDR2 is YYNGEE in the germline V gene. J gave up 2 bases and V 0 bases, and 9 bases lay outside the gene matches. CDR3 length: 17 residues. The CDR3 DNA reads TGTGCCAGCAGCGTAGAGGGGAGCGGGGCGACCACAGATACGCAGTATTTT. Its translation is CASSVEGSGATTDTQYF.

Points on this clone: The junction and the germline gene differ at one end; a read error may be behind it. The CDR3 sequence is CASSLAAGETQYF. CDR3 DNA: TGTGCCAGCAGTCTAGCGGCGGGAGAGACGCAGTATTTT. The chain recombines TRBV12-3 or TRBV12-4 with TRBJ2-3; 7 positions agree with TRBD2. This CDR3 has 13 amino acids.

This clone was picked up a small number of times. The rearrangement joins TRBV11-3 to TRBJ2-7; a weak D match, TRBD1 (6 bases). The CDR3 sequence is 14 residues long. V dropped 7 bases and J dropped 2 bases, with 15 bases sitting between them. Germline lookup yields CDR1 SGHNT and CDR2 YENEEA. In DNA form, the CDR3 reads TGTGCCAGCAATACCCCCGACAGGCCCTACGAGCAGTACTTC. This sequence encodes CASNTPDRPYEQYF.

V and J are TRBV2 and TRBJ1-1, with D unresolved. Trimming took off 6 bases at V and 6 bases at J, with 11 bases between the two ends. Germline CDR1 is SNHLY and CDR2 is FYNNEI. This CDR3 has 12 residues. The CDR3 protein is CASRAANSEAFF. In DNA form, the CDR3 reads TGTGCCAGCAGGGCCGCCAATTCTGAAGCTTTCTTT.

This chain uses TRBV10-3 with TRBJ1-2; 7 bases fit TRBD1. The length of the CDR3 is 15 residues. With V trimmed by 3 bases and J by 0 bases, 4 bases remained unmatched. CDR1 ENHRY and CDR2 SYGVKD come from the germline V gene. The chain's CDR3 is CAISDGTVPNYGYTF. CDR3 in DNA: TGTGCCATCAGTGACGGGACAGTTCCTAACTATGGCTACACCTTC.

The chain has TRBV27 and TRBJ2-7, with D possibly TRBD1 on 6 matching bases. Germline CDR1 and CDR2: MNHEY and SMNVEV (reference sequence). Trimming took 3 bases from V and 2 from J, leaving 11 bases between them. The length of the CDR3 is 14 residues. CDR3 amino acids: CASSFSQGPYEQYF. The CDR3 region has the DNA TGTGCCAGCAGTTTCTCCCAGGGGCCCTACGAGCAGTACTTC.

J is TRBJ1-1 and V is TRBV27; no firm D call. Per germline, CDR1 MNHEY and CDR2 SMNVEV (reference sequence). The CDR3 consists of 14 residues. V was shortened by 4 bases and J by 1 base, with 10 bases between the two germline ends. CDR3 residues: CASSSGLGNTEAFF. For the CDR3, the DNA is TGTGCCAGCAGTTCAGGACTGGGGAACACTGAAGCTTTCTTT.

This clone was observed once. The chain combines TRBV18 with TRBJ2-1; TRBD2 aligns across 7 bases. Germline trimming cut 6 bases from V and 2 bases from J; bases unmatched to any gene: 7. The germline V gene has CDR1 KGHSH and CDR2 LQKENI. The CDR3 consists of 15 residues. CDR3 nucleotides: TGTGCCAGCTCTCCCCTAGCGGATCCCTACAATGAGCAGTTCTTC. Residues: CASSPLADPYNEQFF.

In this sample, this clone turned up a few times. This chain links TRBV4-2 with TRBJ1-2; D may be TRBD1 (5 bases). With 1 base removed from V and 2 bases from J, the gap between germline ends came to 14 bases. Germline lookup yields CDR1 LGHNA and CDR2 YNFKEQ. There are 16 residues in the CDR3. CDR3: CASSQVEGRGNYGYTF. The CDR3 DNA follows: TGTGCCAGCAGCCAAGTAGAAGGGCGGGGGAACTATGGCTACACCTTC.

This clone showed up just once. V and J are TRBV7-9 and TRBJ2-3; 14 bases align to TRBD2. After removal of 5 bases from V and 5 bases from J, the junction contained 6 bases not matched to a gene. Germline loops: CDR1 SEHNR, CDR2 FQNEAQ (reference sequence). This CDR3 has 16 amino acids. The CDR3, as DNA: TGTGCCAGCAGCCCCGGACTAGCGGGGGGTGGAGATACGCAGTATTTT. This codes for CASSPGLAGGGDTQYF. The full variable domain, in which reference TRBV7-9 and TRBJ2-3 provide the parts outside the CDR3, is DTGVSQNPRHKITKRGQNVTFRCDPISEHNRLYWYRQTLGQGPEFLTYFQNEAQLEKSRLLSDRFSAERPKGSFSTLEIQRTEQGDSAMYLCASSPGLAGGGDTQYFGPGTRLTVL.

This clone was counted between two and nine times. This chain links TRBV12-2 with TRBJ2-7; the D call TRBD1 from the table was never checked on the DNA. TRBV12-2 is a listed pseudogene. This CDR3 is built from 13 residues. CDR3 residues: CASRLAPLQEQYF. The DNA of the CDR3 is TGTGCAAGTCGCTTAGCTCCCCTTCAGGAGCAGTACTTC.

This chain links TRBV24-1 with TRBJ1-4, with TRBD1 matching 7 bases. The trim removed 4 bases at V and 7 bases at J, leaving 5 bases unmatched. The germline V gene encodes CDR1 KGHDR and CDR2 SFDVKD. The CDR3 totals 14 residues. The CDR3 reads CATSETGSGEKLFF. CDR3 DNA sequence: TGTGCCACCAGTGAGACAGGGTCGGGTGAAAAACTGTTTTTT.

CDR3 loop: CASSQVAGRSSYEQYF. The DNA for the CDR3 is TGTGCCAGCAGCCAAGTGGCGGGGAGGAGCTCCTACGAGCAGTACTTC. The chain recombines TRBV14 with TRBJ2-7, with a weak D call TRBD2 (6 bases). V was shortened by 1 base and J by 0 bases, with 13 bases between the two germline ends. CDR3 length: 16 amino acids. CDR1 SGHDN and CDR2 FVKESK come from the germline V gene.

The V and J genes are TRBV9 and TRBJ2-3; D perhaps matches TRBD1 (6 bases). This CDR3 contains 15 residues. Per germline, CDR1 SGDLS and CDR2 YYNGEE. Trimming shortened V by 4 bases and J by 4 bases, and 16 bases separated the two germline ends. The CDR3 here is CASSIGGVRADTQYF. The CDR3 DNA sequence: TGTGCCAGCAGCATAGGGGGAGTTCGGGCAGATACGCAGTATTTT.

The CDR3: CASSPSREQPQHF. CDR3 sequence (DNA): TGTGCCAGCAGCCCTTCCCGGGAGCAGCCCCAGCATTTT. V and J are TRBV7-2 and TRBJ1-5; D not certain. Germline-derived CDR1 and CDR2 are SGHTA and FQGNSA. This CDR3 spans 13 amino acids. The V end was cut by 5 bases, the J end by 7 bases, with 12 bases between.

This chain connects TRBV6-2 or TRBV6-3 to TRBJ2-7; 7 bases fit TRBD1. Germline trimming cut 6 bases from V and 2 bases from J; bases unmatched to any gene: 13. Germline V gene data show CDR1 as MNHEY and CDR2 as SVGEGT. This CDR3 is built from 16 residues. CDR3 DNA: TGTGCCAGCAGCCCTTTTCACAGGGGAACAACCTACGAGCAGTACTTC. Residues: CASSPFHRGTTYEQYF.

The chain recombines TRBV29-1 with TRBJ2-7; D not certain. The CDR3 runs to 12 residues. CDR1 is SQVTM and CDR2 is ANQGSEA in the germline V gene. Trimming removed 3 bases at V and 4 bases at J, with 10 bases between. The CDR3 DNA is TGCAGCGTTGAGGGCAATCCTTACGAGCAGTACTTC. Amino acid sequence: CSVEGNPYEQYF.

The chain has TRBV5-1 and TRBJ1-1; D is unclear. Trimming removed 4 bases from V and 4 bases from J, with 11 bases in between. The CDR3 covers 13 residues. The germline CDR1 and CDR2 sequences are SGHRS and YFSETQ. The CDR3, as DNA: TGCGCCAGCAGCGAGTTTCGGGGCACTGAAGCTTTCTTT. Protein sequence: CASSEFRGTEAFF.

V is TRBV2 and J is TRBJ2-3; 8 bases are a match to TRBD1. Unmatched junction bases numbered 8, after V lost 6 bases and J lost 6 bases. Per germline, CDR1 SNHLY and CDR2 FYNNEI. The CDR3 is 14 amino acids. This CDR3 reads CASRGTGSRDTQYF. CDR3 DNA sequence: TGTGCCAGCAGGGGGACAGGCTCAAGGGATACGCAGTATTTT.

This rearrangement joins TRBV27 to TRBJ1-5; TRBD1 agrees at 7 bases. Trimming at V came to 3 bases and at J to 5 bases, leaving 7 bases not matched to a gene. Germline lookup yields CDR1 MNHEY and CDR2 SMNVEV (reference sequence). The CDR3 totals 15 residues. CDR3 in amino acids: CASSFQGQPYQPQHF. The CDR3 nucleotides are TGTGCCAGCAGTTTCCAGGGACAGCCCTATCAGCCCCAGCATTTT.

The gene calls are TRBV2 and TRBJ1-2; no definite D call. The CDR3 contains 12 residues. Germline CDR1 is SNHLY and CDR2 is FYNNEI. Trimming cost V 7 bases and J 5 bases, with 11 bases left between them. The CDR3 DNA reads as TGTGCCAGCAACCCGACGACTTATGGCTACACCTTC. Amino acid sequence: CASNPTTYGYTF. The complete variable domain, with remaining parts taken from reference TRBV2 and TRBJ1-2, reads EPEVTQTPSHQVTQMGQEVILRCVPISNHLYFYWYRQILGQKVEFLVSFYNNEISEKSEIFDDQFSVERPDGSNFTLKIRSTKLEDSAMYFCASNPTTYGYTFGSGTRLTVV.

V is TRBV4-1 and J is TRBJ1-1; D perhaps matches TRBD1 (6 bases). The length of the CDR3 is 18 residues. Trimming pared 0 bases from V and 5 bases from J, leaving 22 bases between. The germline gives CDR1 MGHRA, CDR2 YSYEKL. The CDR3: CASSQEGGRGLYPTEAFF. CDR3 DNA sequence: TGCGCCAGCAGCCAAGAAGGGGGAAGGGGCCTGTATCCTACTGAAGCTTTCTTT.

The rearrangement joins TRBV27 to TRBJ2-4; D possibly corresponds to TRBD2 (6 bases). Deletions cut 3 bases from V and 7 bases from J, with 10 bases between. The CDR3 runs 13 residues. Germline V gene lookup returns CDR1 MNHEY and CDR2 SMNVEV (reference sequence). The CDR3 DNA is TGTGCCAGCAGTTTCGGGGGTAGGAACATTCAGTACTTC. Translating it yields CASSFGGRNIQYF.

J is TRBJ2-5 and V is TRBV19; D gene ambiguous. From germline, CDR1 is LNHDA and CDR2 SQIVND (reference sequence). With 6 bases removed from V and 2 bases from J, the gap between germline ends came to 4 bases. This CDR3 contains 11 residues. CDR3 DNA sequence: TGTGCCAGTAGCGTACAAGAGACCCAGTACTTC. This gives the protein CASSVQETQYF. Full variable domain (missing parts from reference TRBV19 and TRBJ2-5): DGGITQSPKYLFRKEGQNVTLSCEQNLNHDAMYWYRQDPGQGLRLIYYSQIVNDFQKGDIAEGYSVSREKKESFPLTVTSAQKNPTAFYLCASSVQETQYFGPGTRLLVL.

This chain uses TRBV6-5 with TRBJ1-2; TRBD1 matches at 9 bases. V gave up 7 bases and J gave up 4 bases; unmatched junction bases: 4. Germline lookup yields CDR1 MNHEY and CDR2 SVGAGI. The CDR3 is made up of 13 amino acids. This CDR3 reads CASTGTGSYGYTF. The CDR3 DNA reads as TGTGCCAGCACCGGGACAGGGAGCTATGGCTACACCTTC.

V gene TRBV7-9 combines with J gene TRBJ1-2; tentatively, D is TRBD1 (6 bases). The length of the CDR3 is 14 residues. Germline values: CDR1 SEHNR, CDR2 FQNEAQ (reference sequence). The ends were cut back, 5 bases at V and 3 bases at J, with 13 bases in the middle. CDR3 residues: CASSTPDSYYGYTF. The CDR3 bases are TGTGCCAGCAGCACCCCGGACAGTTACTATGGCTACACCTTC.

This rearrangement joins TRBV6-5 to TRBJ1-1; TRBD1 is a possible D gene (5 bases). V was pared by 6 bases and J by 5 bases, with 13 bases between. The CDR3 totals 13 residues. Per the germline V gene, CDR1 is MNHEY and CDR2 is SVGAGI. This chain's CDR3 is CASREAGGTEAFF. In DNA form, the CDR3 reads TGTGCCAGCAGGGAGGCGGGGGGAACTGAAGCTTTCTTT.

This clone appeared a single time. The genes are TRBV7-9 and TRBJ2-1; TRBD1 matches 9 bases. V gave up 3 bases and J gave up 1 base; unmatched junction bases: 10. Germline CDR1 SEHNR, CDR2 FQNEAQ (reference sequence). CDR3 length: 18 residues. CDR3 coding DNA: TGTGCCAGCAGCTTCCCGACTGGACAGGGGATATCCTACAATGAGCAGTTCTTC. This gives the protein CASSFPTGQGISYNEQFF.

The gene calls are TRBV7-9 and TRBJ1-1; TRBD1 matches at 8 bases. V shed 7 bases, J shed 0 bases, and the junction held 7 bases outside the gene matches. Germline values: CDR1 SEHNR, CDR2 FQNEAQ (reference sequence). The CDR3 length is 15 residues. The CDR3 DNA sequence: TGTGCCAGCATAGGACAGGGAGGGGTGAACACTGAAGCTTTCTTT. Its protein is CASIGQGGVNTEAFF.